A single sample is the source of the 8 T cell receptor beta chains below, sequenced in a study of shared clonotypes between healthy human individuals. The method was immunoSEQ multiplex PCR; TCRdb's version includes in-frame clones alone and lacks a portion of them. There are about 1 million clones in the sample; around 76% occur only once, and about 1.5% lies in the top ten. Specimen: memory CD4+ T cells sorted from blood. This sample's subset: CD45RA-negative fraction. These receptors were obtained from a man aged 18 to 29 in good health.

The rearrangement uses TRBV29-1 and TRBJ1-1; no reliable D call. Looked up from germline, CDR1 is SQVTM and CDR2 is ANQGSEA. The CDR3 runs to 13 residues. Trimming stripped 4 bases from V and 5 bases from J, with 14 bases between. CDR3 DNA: TGCAGCGTTGTAGGCCAAGGCCAAACTGAAGCTTTCTTT. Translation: CSVVGQGQTEAFF. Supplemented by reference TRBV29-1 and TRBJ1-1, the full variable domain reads SAVISQKPSRDICQRGTSLTIQCQVDSQVTMMFWYRQQPGQSLTLIATANQGSEATYESGFVIDKFPISRPNLTFSTLTVSNMSPEDSSIYLCSVVGQGQTEAFFGQGTRLTVV.

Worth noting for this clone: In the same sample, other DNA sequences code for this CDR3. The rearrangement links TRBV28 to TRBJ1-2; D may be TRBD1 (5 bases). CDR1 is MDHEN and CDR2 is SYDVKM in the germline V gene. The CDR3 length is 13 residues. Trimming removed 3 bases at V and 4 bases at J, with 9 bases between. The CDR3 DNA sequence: TGTGCCAGCAGTTTGGGGCGCGGCTATGGCTACACCTTC. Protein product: CASSLGRGYGYTF.

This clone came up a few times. DNA for the CDR3: TGTGCCAGCAGCCTCCAGGGGGCGAATGAAAAACTGTTTTTT. Translation: CASSLQGANEKLFF. This chain joins TRBV2 and TRBJ1-4; 8 nucleotides line up with TRBD1. The CDR3 is made up of 14 amino acids. V lost 6 bases and J lost 5; bases outside the gene matches: 5. CDR1 is SNHLY, CDR2 FYNNEI, per germline. The entire variable domain, with the rest obtained from reference TRBV2 and TRBJ1-4, is as follows: EPEVTQTPSHQVTQMGQEVILRCVPISNHLYFYWYRQILGQKVEFLVSFYNNEISEKSEIFDDQFSVERPDGSNFTLKIRSTKLEDSAMYFCASSLQGANEKLFFGSGTQLSVL.

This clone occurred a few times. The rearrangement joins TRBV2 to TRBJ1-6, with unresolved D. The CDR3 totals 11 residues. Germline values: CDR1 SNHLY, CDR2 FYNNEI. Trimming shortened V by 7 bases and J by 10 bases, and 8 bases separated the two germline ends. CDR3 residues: CASTSQSPLHF. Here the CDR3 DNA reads TGTGCCAGCACCTCTCAATCACCCCTCCACTTT.

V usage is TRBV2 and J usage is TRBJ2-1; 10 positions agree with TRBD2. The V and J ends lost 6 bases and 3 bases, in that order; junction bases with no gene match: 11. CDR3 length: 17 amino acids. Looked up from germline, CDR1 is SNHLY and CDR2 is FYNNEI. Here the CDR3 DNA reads TGTGCCAGCAGGCTTACCCGGACTAGCGGATACTACAATGAGCAGTTCTTC. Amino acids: CASRLTRTSGYYNEQFF.

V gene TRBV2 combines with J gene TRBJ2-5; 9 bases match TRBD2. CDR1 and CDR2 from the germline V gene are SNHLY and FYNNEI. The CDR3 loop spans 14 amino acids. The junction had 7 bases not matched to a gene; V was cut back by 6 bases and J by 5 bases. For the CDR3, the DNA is TGTGCCAGCAGAGGGACTAGCCGAGGGGAGACCCAGTACTTC. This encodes CASRGTSRGETQYF.

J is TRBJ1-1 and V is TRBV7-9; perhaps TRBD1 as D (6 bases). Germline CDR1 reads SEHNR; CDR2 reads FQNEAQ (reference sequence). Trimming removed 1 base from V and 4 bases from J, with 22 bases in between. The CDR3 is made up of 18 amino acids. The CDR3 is CASSLVGWTALGLTEAFF. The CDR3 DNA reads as TGTGCCAGCAGCTTAGTGGGATGGACAGCCCTAGGGCTCACTGAAGCTTTCTTT.

The CDR3 loop reads CASSPRGGGRTSNQPQHF. Here the CDR3 DNA reads TGTGCCAGCAGCCCAAGAGGAGGGGGCCGAACGAGCAATCAGCCCCAGCATTTT. The V and J genes are TRBV7-2 and TRBJ1-5, with TRBD1 matching over 7 bases. The CDR3 has 18 residues. Germline loops: CDR1 SGHTA, CDR2 FQGNSA. The V segment lost 5 bases and the J segment 1 base; nucleotides outside the gene matches: 14.